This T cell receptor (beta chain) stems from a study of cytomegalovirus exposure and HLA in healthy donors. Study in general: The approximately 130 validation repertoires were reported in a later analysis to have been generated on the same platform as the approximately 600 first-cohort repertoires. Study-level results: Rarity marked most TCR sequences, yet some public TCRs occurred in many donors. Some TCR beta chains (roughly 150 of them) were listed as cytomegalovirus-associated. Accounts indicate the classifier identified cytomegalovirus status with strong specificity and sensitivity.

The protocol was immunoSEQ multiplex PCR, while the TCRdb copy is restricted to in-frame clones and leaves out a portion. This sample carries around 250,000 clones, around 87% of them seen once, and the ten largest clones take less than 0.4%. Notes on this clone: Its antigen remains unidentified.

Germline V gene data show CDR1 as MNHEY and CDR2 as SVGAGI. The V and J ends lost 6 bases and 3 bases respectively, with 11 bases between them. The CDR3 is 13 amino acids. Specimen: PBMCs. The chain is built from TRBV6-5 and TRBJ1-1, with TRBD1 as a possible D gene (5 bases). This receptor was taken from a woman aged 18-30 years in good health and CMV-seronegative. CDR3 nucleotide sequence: TGTGCCAGCAGGACAGTTGGGGACACTGAAGCTTTCTTT. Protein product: CASRTVGDTEAFF.